This T cell receptor beta chain was retrieved from a study of T cells after yellow fever vaccination. General study findings and limits: Although most clonotypes did not, a small share appeared in both CD4 and CD8 compartments.

The CDR3 is 13 residues long. Looked up from germline, CDR1 is SGHTA and CDR2 is FQGTGA. V gave up 5 bases and J gave up 7 bases, with 13 bases separating them. For TCR, cDNA came from 5'RACE template switching, which added a universal primer site and UMIs. TCRdb passed the 5' RACE reads through MiXCR, listing each CDR3 protein once. The sample shows around 70,000 distinct CDR3 sequences, roughly 7.4% of them seen only once. Notes on this clonotype: What it binds is not known.

This TCR was sampled from a man aged 18 to 30 who received the YFV17D yellow fever vaccine. The genes are TRBV7-3 and TRBJ2-3, with no clear D. The specimen was CD8+ T cells sorted from PBMCs, collected 4 to 5 days after the first yellow fever vaccination. The CDR3 region has the DNA TGTGCCAGCAGCCCTTTCCCAGGATATACGCAGTATTTT. Amino acids: CASSPFPGYTQYF.